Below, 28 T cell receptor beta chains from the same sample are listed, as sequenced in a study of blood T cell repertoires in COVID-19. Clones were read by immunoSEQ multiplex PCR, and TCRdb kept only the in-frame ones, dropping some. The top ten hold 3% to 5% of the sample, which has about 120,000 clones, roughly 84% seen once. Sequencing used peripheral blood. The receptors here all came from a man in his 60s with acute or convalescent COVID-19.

In DNA, the CDR3 is TGCAGCCCGCAGGGGGCAGAGACCCAGTACTTC. The encoded protein is CSPQGAETQYF. The gene calls are TRBV20-1 and TRBJ2-5, with TRBD1 matching over 8 bases. The CDR3 covers 11 residues. Germline values: CDR1 DFQATT, CDR2 SNEGSKA (reference sequence).

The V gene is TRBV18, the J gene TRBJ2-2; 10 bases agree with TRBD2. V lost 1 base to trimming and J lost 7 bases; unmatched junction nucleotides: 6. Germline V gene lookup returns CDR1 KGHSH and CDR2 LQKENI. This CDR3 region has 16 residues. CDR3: CASSPRTSGIGGELFF. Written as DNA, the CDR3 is TGTGCCAGCTCACCACGCACTAGCGGGATTGGCGGGGAGCTGTTTTTT.

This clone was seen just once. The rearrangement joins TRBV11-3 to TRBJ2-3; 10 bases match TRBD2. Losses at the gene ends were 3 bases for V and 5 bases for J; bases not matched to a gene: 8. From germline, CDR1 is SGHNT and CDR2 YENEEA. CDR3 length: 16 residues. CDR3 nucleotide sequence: TGTGCCAGCAGCTTTTCAACTAGCGGGACTCTAGATACGCAGTATTTT. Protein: CASSFSTSGTLDTQYF.

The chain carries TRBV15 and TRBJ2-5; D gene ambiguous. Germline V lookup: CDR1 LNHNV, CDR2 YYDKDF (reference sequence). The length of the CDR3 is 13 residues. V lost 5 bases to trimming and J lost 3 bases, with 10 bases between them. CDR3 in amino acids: CATSLGLEETQYF. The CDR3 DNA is TGTGCCACCAGCTTGGGCCTGGAAGAGACCCAGTACTTC.

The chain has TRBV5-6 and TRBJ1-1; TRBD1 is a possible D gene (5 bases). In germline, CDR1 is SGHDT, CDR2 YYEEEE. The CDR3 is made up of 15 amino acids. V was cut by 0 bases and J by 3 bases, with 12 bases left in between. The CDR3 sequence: CASSLVAGWDTEAFF. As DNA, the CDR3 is TGTGCCAGCAGCTTGGTGGCAGGGTGGGACACTGAAGCTTTCTTT.

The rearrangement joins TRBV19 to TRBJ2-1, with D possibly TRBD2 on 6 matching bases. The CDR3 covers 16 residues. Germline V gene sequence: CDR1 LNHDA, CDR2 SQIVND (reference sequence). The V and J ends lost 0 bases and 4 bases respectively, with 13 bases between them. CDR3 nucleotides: TGTGCCAGTAGTATAGATCCGGCGGGGTGGTACAATGAGCAGTTCTTC. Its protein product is CASSIDPAGWYNEQFF.

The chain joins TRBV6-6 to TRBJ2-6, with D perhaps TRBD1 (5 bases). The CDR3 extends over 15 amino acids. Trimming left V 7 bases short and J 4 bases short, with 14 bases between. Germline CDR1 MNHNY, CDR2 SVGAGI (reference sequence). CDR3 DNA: TGTGCCAGCACCCAAGGGGTTGCCGGGGCCAACGTCCTGACTTTC. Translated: CASTQGVAGANVLTF.

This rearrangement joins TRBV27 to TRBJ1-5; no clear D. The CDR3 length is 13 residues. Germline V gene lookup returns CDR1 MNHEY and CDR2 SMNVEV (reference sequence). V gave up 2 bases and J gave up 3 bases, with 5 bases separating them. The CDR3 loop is CASSLTVNQPQHF. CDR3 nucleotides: TGTGCCAGCAGTTTAACGGTCAATCAGCCCCAGCATTTT.

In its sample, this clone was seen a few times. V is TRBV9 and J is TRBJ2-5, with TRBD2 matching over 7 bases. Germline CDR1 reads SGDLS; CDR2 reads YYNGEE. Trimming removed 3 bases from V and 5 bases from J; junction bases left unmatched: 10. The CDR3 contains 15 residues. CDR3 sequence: CASSGEGIGQETQYF. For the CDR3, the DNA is TGTGCCAGCAGCGGGGAGGGGATAGGTCAGGAGACCCAGTACTTC.

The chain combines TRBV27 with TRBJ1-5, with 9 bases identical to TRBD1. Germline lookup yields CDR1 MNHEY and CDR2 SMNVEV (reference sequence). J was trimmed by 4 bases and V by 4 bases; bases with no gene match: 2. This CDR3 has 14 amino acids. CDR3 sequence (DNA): TGTGCCAGCAGTTCGGACAGGGGAAATCAGCCCCAGCATTTT. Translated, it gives CASSSDRGNQPQHF.

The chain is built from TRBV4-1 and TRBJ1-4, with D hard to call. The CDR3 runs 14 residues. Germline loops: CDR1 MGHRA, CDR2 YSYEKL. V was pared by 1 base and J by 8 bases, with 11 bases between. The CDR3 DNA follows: TGCGCCAGCAGCCAAGGCCCAGCAGGCGAAAAACTGTTTTTT. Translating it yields CASSQGPAGEKLFF.

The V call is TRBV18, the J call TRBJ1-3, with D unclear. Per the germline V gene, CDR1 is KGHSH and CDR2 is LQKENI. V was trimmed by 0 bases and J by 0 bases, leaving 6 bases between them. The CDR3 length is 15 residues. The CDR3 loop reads CASSPPGSSGNTIYF. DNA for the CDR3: TGTGCCAGCTCACCACCGGGGAGCTCTGGAAACACCATATATTTT.

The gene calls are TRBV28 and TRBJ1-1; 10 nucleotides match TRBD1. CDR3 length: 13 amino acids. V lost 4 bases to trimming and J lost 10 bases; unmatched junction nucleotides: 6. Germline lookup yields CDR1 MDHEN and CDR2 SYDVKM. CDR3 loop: CASSSGQGGSAFF. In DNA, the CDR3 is TGTGCCAGCAGTTCCGGACAGGGGGGTTCAGCTTTCTTT.

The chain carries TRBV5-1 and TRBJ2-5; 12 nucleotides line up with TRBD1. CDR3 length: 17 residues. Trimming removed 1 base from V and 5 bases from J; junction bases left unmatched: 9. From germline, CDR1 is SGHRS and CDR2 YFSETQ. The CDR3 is CASSLMGQGASMETQYF. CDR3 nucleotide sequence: TGCGCCAGCAGCTTGATGGGACAGGGGGCGTCGATGGAGACCCAGTACTTC.

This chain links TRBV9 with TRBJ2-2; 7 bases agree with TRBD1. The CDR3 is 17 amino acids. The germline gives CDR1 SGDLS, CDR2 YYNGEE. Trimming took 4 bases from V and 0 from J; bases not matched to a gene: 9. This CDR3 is CASSLGTAVANTGELFF. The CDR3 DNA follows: TGTGCCAGCAGCCTCGGGACAGCGGTAGCGAACACCGGGGAGCTGTTTTTT.

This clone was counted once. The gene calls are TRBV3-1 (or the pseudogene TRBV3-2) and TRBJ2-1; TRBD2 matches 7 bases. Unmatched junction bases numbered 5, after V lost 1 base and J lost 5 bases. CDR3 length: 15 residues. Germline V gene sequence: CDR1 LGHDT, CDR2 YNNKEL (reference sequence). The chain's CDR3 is CASSQAGTNNNEQFF. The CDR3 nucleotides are TGTGCCAGCAGCCAAGCCGGGACTAATAACAATGAGCAGTTCTTC.

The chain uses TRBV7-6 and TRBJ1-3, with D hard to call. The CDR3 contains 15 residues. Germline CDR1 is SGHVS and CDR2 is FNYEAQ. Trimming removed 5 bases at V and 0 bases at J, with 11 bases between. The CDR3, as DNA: TGTGCCAGCAGCCTCGACTTCATCTCTGGAAACACCATATATTTT. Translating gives CASSLDFISGNTIYF.

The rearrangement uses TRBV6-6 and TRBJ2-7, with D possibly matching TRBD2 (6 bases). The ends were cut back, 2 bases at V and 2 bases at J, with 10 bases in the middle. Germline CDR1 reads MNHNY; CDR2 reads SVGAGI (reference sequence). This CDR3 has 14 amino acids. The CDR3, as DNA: TGTGCCAGCAGTTACGATCGGGGGACCTACGAGCAGTACTTC. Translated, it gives CASSYDRGTYEQYF.

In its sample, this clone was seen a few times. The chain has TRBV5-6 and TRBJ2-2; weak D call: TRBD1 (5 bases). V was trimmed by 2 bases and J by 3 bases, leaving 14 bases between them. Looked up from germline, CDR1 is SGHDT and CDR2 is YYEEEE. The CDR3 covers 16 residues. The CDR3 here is CASSFRDRVDTGELFF. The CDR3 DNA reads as TGTGCCAGCAGCTTCAGGGATAGGGTGGACACCGGGGAGCTGTTTTTT.

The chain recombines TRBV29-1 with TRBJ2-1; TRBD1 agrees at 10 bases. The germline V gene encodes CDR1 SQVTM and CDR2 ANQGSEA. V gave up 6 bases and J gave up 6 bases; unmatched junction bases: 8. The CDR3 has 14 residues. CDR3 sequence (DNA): TGCAGCGTGGATACCGGGACAGGGGTCAATGAGCAGTTCTTC. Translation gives CSVDTGTGVNEQFF.

CDR3 in amino acids: CASSQPGQGANYGYTF. The CDR3 nucleotides are TGTGCCAGCAGCCAACCCGGACAGGGAGCTAACTATGGCTACACCTTC. This chain links TRBV3-1 (or the pseudogene TRBV3-2) with TRBJ1-2; 8 positions agree with TRBD1. The CDR3 length is 16 residues. Germline assignment: CDR1 LGHDT and CDR2 YNNKEL (reference sequence). The J segment lost 0 bases and the V segment lost 2 bases, leaving 5 bases of the junction unmatched.

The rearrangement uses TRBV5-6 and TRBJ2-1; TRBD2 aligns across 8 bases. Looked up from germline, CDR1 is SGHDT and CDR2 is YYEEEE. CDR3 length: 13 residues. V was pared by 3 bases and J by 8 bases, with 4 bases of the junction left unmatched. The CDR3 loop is CASSWTSRDEQFF. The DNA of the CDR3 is TGTGCCAGCAGCTGGACTAGCCGTGATGAGCAGTTCTTC.

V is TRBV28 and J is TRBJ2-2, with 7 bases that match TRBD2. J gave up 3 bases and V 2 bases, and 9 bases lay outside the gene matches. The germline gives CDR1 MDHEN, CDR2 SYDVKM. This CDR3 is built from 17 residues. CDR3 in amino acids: CASSLVPGGGDTGELFF. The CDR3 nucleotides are TGTGCCAGCAGTTTAGTCCCGGGGGGTGGGGACACCGGGGAGCTGTTTTTT.

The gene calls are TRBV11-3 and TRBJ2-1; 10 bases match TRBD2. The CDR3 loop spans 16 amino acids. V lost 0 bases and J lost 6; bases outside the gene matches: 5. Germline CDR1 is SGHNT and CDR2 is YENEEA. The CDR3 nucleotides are TGTGCCAGCAGCTTAGAAGCTAGCGGGAGTGGCAATGAGCAGTTCTTC. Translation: CASSLEASGSGNEQFF.

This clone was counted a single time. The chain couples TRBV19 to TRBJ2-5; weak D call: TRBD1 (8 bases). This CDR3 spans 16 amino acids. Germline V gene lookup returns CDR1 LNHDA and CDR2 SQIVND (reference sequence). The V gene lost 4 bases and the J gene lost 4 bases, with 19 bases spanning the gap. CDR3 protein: CASSTQHNRGGETQYF. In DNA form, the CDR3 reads TGTGCCAGTAGTACCCAGCACAACAGGGGGGGAGAGACCCAGTACTTC.

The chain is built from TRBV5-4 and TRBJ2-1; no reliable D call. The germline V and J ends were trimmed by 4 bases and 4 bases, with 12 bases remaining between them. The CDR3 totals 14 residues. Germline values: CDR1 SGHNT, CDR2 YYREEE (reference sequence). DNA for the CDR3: TGTGCCAGCAGCGCGGCGGCGGCTTACAATGAGCAGTTCTTC. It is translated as CASSAAAAYNEQFF.

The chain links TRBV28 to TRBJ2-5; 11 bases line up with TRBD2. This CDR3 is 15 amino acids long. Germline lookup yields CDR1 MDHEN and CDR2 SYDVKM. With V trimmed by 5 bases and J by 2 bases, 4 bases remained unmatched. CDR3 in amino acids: CASSLAGGGQETQYF. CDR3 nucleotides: TGTGCCAGCAGTCTAGCGGGAGGAGGGCAAGAGACCCAGTACTTC.

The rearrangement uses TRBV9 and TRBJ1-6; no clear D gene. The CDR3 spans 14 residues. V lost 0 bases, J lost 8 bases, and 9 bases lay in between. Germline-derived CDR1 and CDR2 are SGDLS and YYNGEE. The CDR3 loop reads CASSVGGEHSPLHF. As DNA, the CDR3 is TGTGCCAGCAGCGTAGGCGGTGAACATTCACCCCTCCACTTT.